This TCR beta chain derives from a study of response to subunit inactivated influenza vaccine. In regard to this clonotype: The antigen is undetermined.

General study points: Every seasonal influenza vaccination brings in few new T cells, the authors suggested.

TCRdb called the RT-PCR reads again in MiXCR, with one record for every CDR3 protein. The sample yields approximately 530,000 distinct CDR3 sequences, over 10% seen once. This TCR was recovered from a man over 45 who received an inactivated influenza vaccine. Sequencing used PBMCs from blood, obtained more than 35 days after vaccination.

CDR3 bases: TGTGCCATCAGACCTAGCGGGGGGGCCGTGGAGACCCAGTACTTC. Its protein product is CAIRPSGGAVETQYF. This chain joins TRBV10-3 and TRBJ2-5; 12 bases are shared with TRBD2. Germline assignment: CDR1 ENHRY and CDR2 SYGVKD. The V gene end was trimmed by 6 bases and the J gene end by 5 bases; junction bases not matched to a gene: 7. This CDR3 spans 15 amino acids.